Included here is one T cell receptor beta chain sequence, with context. This receptor's antigen is unknown. Per-nucleotide qualities are absent, and no much larger clonotype sits a single base away. Using the deep immunoSEQ assay, multiplex PCR amplified TCR CDR3 regions from genomic DNA. Extracted genomic DNA from each cell subset was distributed evenly across all wells of several immunoSEQ 96-well plates, and each plate was treated as a replicate. For sorted subsets, each replicate PCR was loaded with roughly 190 ng genomic DNA, equivalent to some 27,000 T cell genomes. Purified libraries were quantified with a Qubit 3.0 fluorometer, sized on a Bioanalyzer 2100, and re-quantified with the KAPA Library Quantification kit. Every immunoSEQ 96-well plate was sequenced on a separate single-read 150-cycle Illumina NextSeq 550 flow cell. From the authors' description of their analysis: Because the immunoSEQ output held only junctional sequences and lacked quality scores, the filtering could not match the filtering applied to full-length reads. Sequences were annotated with PyIR, a Python wrapper for IgBLAST v1.9, using IMGT germline references to assign V/J genes and CDR3. Reads were removed for weak V/J assignments (E-value above 1e-6), missing CDR3, stop codons, out-of-frame junctions, or ambiguous translated residues. V3J clonotypes were defined as sequences sharing the same inferred V gene, J gene, and CDR3 amino acid sequence. To compute the percentage overlap between repertoires, the number of shared unique clonotypes was divided by the size of the smaller repertoire. RTK rarefaction, the Chao1 estimator, and Recon v2.1 estimates of unobserved clonotypes were used to assess repertoire richness. Generation probabilities for all TCRbeta clonotypes obtained by the gDNA method from four donors were computed using OLGA. This is the immuneACCESS table as TCRdb keeps it, with only in-frame sequences that have V and J called. A part of the clones is gone; compared with another copy, unresolved V genes explain less than half, and the rest is unexplained. V and J calls and clone size are those listed in that table; D and trimming were worked out from the DNA. Across this sample there are 2,500,000 or so clones, with under 95% seen only once. Clones ranked in the top ten supply around 0.38% of the sample.

This entry comes from a study of shared clonotypes between healthy human individuals (TCRdb year 2020). Concerning the study at large: A couple of women and a few men aged 18 to 49 years were included in the cohort. For each donor, CD4 naive and CD4 memory were each run on three plates, CD8 naive on two plates, and CD8 memory on one plate. Blood TCR repertoires of five healthy adults were deeply sequenced to estimate repertoire size and the extent of clonotype sharing between individuals. Libraries were prepared and TCR repertoires were sequenced by different laboratories using diverse techniques, in order to increase sequencing depth and limit assay-specific biases. Between about 0.85 and 9.5 billion PBMCs per donor were obtained by leukapheresis. General conclusions and limits of the study: Rarefaction of sorted-subset datasets indicated incomplete sequencing despite the large sequencing depth. Sharing across a handful of donors was observed for 4.5% to 6.5% of naive CD4, about 4% of naive CD8, about 2.3% of memory CD4, and roughly 0.4% of memory CD8 clonotypes. Based on pairwise subsampling, the degree of clonotype sharing among donors was expected to be affected by sequencing depth. The genetic and exposure-history diversity represented was limited by the small number of donors. Estimated clonotype richness was generally larger for naive than for memory subsets. Sampling was restricted to blood, and TCR repertoires in tissues likely differ from the TCR repertoires found in blood. Higher generation probabilities were observed for clonotypes shared by all four sorted-subset donors than for non-shared clonotypes.

CDR1 and CDR2 are drawn from the germline V gene: SGHRS, YFSETQ. V is clipped by 0 bases and J by 7 bases, and the sequence between their germline boundaries is 20 bases long. CDR3 length: 16 amino acids, cysteine to phenylalanine. Only the CDR3 part of the read is kept: 48 bases, read in frame from the first base. Donors were healthy HIV-negative adults with no recently reported acute infections or vaccinations. All donors were Caucasian adults living in Nashville, Tennessee, USA. CD4+ T cells were enriched by magnetic negative selection; naive cells were then positively selected on CD45RA, and the negative fraction formed the memory subset. After blood collection by leukapheresis, PBMCs were isolated using Ficoll-Histopaque density gradient centrifugation and then cryopreserved in the vapor phase of liquid nitrogen. Analytical flow cytometry was used to check the purity and quantity of each magnetically sorted T cell population. Genomic DNA was isolated from each sorted fraction and quantified by UV absorbance on a Nanodrop 2000c.

Sequencing used naive CD4+ T cells from PBMCs. Taken with the paper, the label for cell subset or site translates to: CD45RA+ positively selected. Recombination linked TRBV5-1 to TRBJ2-7; no D gene is confidently identified. This TCR came from a man younger than 35 in good health. Some clones in this sample may be carry-over from other donors' samples. CDR3 reads: CASSLVKTALGQEQYF. At the DNA level, the sequence is TGCGCCAGCAGCTTGGTAAAGACCGCTTTAGGGCAGGAGCAGTACTTC.